The 6 T cell receptor beta chains in this list originate from one sample, sequenced in a study of T-cell reconstitution after alpha-beta-depleted transplantation in children. As it was prepared, the TCRbeta library received unique molecular identifiers. Via MiXCR, TCRdb re-called the PCR reads, giving one row per CDR3 protein. This table has approximately 200,000 distinct CDR3 sequences, roughly 6.5% appearing once. Sequenced here: PBMCs, sampled before TCRalphabeta/CD19-depleted stem cell transplant. The receptor source for this set is a girl less than two years old with combined immunodeficiency, due to receive a stem cell transplant.

The sample holds many counts of this clonotype. The chain joins TRBV6-2 or TRBV6-3 to TRBJ2-1; the D is unclear. Trimming pared 6 bases from V and 10 bases from J, leaving 10 bases between. CDR1 MNHEY and CDR2 SVGEGT come from the germline V gene. The CDR3 consists of 11 residues. DNA of the CDR3: TGTGCCAGCAGCGTCGGAAGGGAGCAGTTCTTC. This codes for CASSVGREQFF.

This clonotype showed up many times. The V and J genes are TRBV20-1 and TRBJ2-5, with TRBD2 matching 7 bases. CDR1 DFQATT and CDR2 SNEGSKA come from the germline V gene (reference sequence). The CDR3 sequence is 13 residues long. V lost 3 bases and J lost 1; bases outside the gene matches: 2. CDR3 nucleotides: TGCAGTGCTAGTTCTAGCGGCCAAGAGACCCAGTACTTC. Its protein product is CSASSSGQETQYF.

In this sample, this clonotype turned up many times. The chain recombines TRBV6-4 with TRBJ2-1; no firm D call. V was shortened by 4 bases and J by 9 bases, with 16 bases between the two germline ends. CDR1 and CDR2 (germline): MRHNA, SNTAGT. The CDR3 covers 14 residues. The CDR3 nucleotides are TGTGCCAGCAGTGCCGGCCTGCCACCAAGTGAGCAGTTCTTC. Translating it yields CASSAGLPPSEQFF.

This clonotype was detected only a few times. The V call is TRBV7-8, the J call TRBJ2-5; possibly TRBD2 for D (5 bases). Trimming removed 1 base at V and 4 bases at J, with 22 bases between. Germline V gives CDR1 SGHVS, CDR2 FQNEAQ. This CDR3 contains 18 residues. Written as DNA, the CDR3 is TGTGCCAGCAGCTTAGAGGACCGCACCCCGGGGATCGGAGAGACCCAGTACTTC. It codes for CASSLEDRTPGIGETQYF.

This clonotype was observed at least ten times. The chain has TRBV27 and TRBJ2-7; D remains unclear. Germline CDR1 reads MNHEY; CDR2 reads SMNVEV (reference sequence). V lost 6 bases and J 7 bases, leaving 13 bases between the germline ends. This CDR3 is built from 12 residues. The CDR3 protein is CASRTRPGEQYF. CDR3 coding DNA: TGTGCCAGCAGGACCCGGCCTGGGGAGCAGTACTTC.

This clonotype was seen at least ten times. The V and J genes are TRBV29-1 and TRBJ2-7; TRBD1 or TRBD2 may be the D gene (7 bases each). The germline CDR1 and CDR2 sequences are SQVTM and ANQGSEA. V dropped 3 bases and J dropped 5 bases, with 20 bases sitting between them. The CDR3 extends over 15 amino acids. This chain's CDR3 is CSVDGLAGGLNEQYF. Written as DNA, the CDR3 is TGCAGCGTTGATGGGTTGGCAGGGGGACTAAACGAGCAGTACTTC.